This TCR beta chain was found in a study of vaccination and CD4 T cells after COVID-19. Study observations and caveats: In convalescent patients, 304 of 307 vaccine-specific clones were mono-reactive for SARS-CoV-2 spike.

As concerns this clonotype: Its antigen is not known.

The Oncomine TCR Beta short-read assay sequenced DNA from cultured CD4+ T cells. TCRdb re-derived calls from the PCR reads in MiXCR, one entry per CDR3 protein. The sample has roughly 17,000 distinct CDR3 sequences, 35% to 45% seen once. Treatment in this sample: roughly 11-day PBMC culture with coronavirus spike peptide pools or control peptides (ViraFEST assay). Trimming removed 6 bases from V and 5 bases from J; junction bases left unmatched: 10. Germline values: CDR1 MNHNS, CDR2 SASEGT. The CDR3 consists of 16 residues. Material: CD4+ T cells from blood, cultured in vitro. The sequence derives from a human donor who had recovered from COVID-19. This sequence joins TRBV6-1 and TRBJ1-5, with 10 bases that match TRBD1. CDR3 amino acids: CASSRMGTGVDQPQHF. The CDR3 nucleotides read TGTGCCAGCAGCCGGATGGGGACAGGGGTGGATCAGCCCCAGCATTTT.